This T cell receptor beta chain was observed in a study of brain T cells in children with intractable seizures. Assay used: immunoSEQ multiplex PCR; TCRdb lists only in-frame clones, some missing. Among under 150,000 clones listed, approximately 94% were seen once. The CDR3 extends over 14 amino acids. Germline CDR1 reads LGHDT; CDR2 reads YNNKEL (reference sequence). V was cut by 2 bases and J by 12 bases, with 20 bases left in between. Pre-surgery treatment included at least one anti-epileptic drug. The rearrangement joins TRBV3-1 (or the pseudogene TRBV3-2) to TRBJ2-7; D is perhaps TRBD2 (6 bases). Source: peripheral blood, taken at surgery. The sequence was collected from a boy under three years old with hemimegalencephaly and intractable seizures. CDR3 sequence: CASSQKEGTPAMYF. CDR3 sequence (DNA): TGTGCCAGCAGCCAAAAAGAGGGGACTCCAGCGATGTACTTC.